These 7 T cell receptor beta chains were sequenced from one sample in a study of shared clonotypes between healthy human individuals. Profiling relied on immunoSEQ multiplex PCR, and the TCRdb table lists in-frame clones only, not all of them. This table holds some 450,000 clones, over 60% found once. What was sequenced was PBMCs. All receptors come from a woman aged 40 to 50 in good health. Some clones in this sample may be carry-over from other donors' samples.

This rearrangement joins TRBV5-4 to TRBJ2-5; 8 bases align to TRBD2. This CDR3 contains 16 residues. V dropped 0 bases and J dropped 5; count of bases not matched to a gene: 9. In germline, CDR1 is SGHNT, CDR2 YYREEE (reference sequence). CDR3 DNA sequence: TGTGCCAGCAGCTTGGAGGGACTAGGTTTGGGGGAGACCCAGTACTTC. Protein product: CASSLEGLGLGETQYF.

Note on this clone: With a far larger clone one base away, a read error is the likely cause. In nucleotides, the CDR3 is TGTGCCAGCAGCGTGAGAGGGGTTCGTCAGCCCCAGCATTTT. It yields the protein CASSVRGVRQPQHF. The gene calls are TRBV7-8 and TRBJ1-5, with D possibly matching TRBD1 (5 bases). Germline V gene lookup returns CDR1 SGHVS and CDR2 FQNEAQ. V gave up 5 bases and J gave up 6 bases, with 14 bases separating them. The CDR3 length is 14 residues. The whole variable domain, filled in from reference TRBV7-8 and TRBJ1-5, reads GAGVSQSPRYKVAKRGQDVALRCDPISGHVSLFWYQQALGQGPEFLTYFQNEAQLDKSGLPSDRFFAERPEGSVSTLKIQRTQQEDSAVYLCASSVRGVRQPQHFGDGTRLSIL.

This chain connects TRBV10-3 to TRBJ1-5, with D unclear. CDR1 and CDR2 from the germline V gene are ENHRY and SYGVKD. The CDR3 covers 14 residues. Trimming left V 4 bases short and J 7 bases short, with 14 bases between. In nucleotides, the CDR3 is TGTGCCATCAGTGCCGCGGGGAGCTCACAGCCCCAGCATTTT. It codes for CAISAAGSSQPQHF.

The CDR3 nucleotides are TGTGCCAGCAGACCAGGGGCTGTGGGAACTGAAGCTTTCTTT. It specifies CASRPGAVGTEAFF. The chain combines TRBV7-3 with TRBJ1-1; TRBD1 is a possible D gene (6 bases). This CDR3 region has 14 residues. The V and J ends lost 6 bases and 5 bases respectively, with 16 bases between them. Germline V gene data show CDR1 as SGHTA and CDR2 as FQGTGA. The entire variable domain, with the rest obtained from reference TRBV7-3 and TRBJ1-1, is as follows: GAGVSQTPSNKVTEKGKYVELRCDPISGHTALYWYRQSLGQGPEFLIYFQGTGAADDSGLPNDRFFAVRPEGSVSTLKIQRTERGDSAVYLCASRPGAVGTEAFFGQGTRLTVV.

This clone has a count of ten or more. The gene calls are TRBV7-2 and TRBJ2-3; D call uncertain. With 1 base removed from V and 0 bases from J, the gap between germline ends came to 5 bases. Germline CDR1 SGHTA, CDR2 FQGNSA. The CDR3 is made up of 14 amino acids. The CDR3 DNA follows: TGTGCCAGCAGCTTAGGGTGGAGCACAGATACGCAGTATTTT. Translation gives CASSLGWSTDTQYF.

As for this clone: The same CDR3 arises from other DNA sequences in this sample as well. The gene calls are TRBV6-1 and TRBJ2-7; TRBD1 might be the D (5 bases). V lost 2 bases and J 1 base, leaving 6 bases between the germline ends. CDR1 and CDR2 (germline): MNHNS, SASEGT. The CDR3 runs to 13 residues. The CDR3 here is CASSERQSYEQYF. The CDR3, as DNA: TGTGCCAGCAGTGAACGACAGTCCTACGAGCAGTACTTC.

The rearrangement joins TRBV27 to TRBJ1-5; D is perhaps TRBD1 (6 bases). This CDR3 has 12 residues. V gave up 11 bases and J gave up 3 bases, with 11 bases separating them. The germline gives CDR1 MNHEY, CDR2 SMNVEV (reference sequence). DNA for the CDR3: TGTGCCGCAGGGACAAACAATCAGCCCCAGCATTTT. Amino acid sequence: CAAGTNNQPQHF.